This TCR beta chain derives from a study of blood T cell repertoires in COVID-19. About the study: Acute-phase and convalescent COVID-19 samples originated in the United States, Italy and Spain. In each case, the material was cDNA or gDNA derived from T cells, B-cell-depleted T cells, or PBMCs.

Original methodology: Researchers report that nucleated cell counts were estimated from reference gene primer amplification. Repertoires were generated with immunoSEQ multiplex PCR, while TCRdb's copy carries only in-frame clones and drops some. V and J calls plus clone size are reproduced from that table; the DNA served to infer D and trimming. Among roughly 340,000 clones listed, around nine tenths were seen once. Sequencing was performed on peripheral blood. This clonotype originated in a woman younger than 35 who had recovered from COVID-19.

As DNA, the CDR3 is TGTGCCAGCAGTAGACAGTACAATGAGCAGTTCTTC. It codes for CASSRQYNEQFF. The rearrangement uses TRBV6-6 and TRBJ2-1; perhaps TRBD1 as D (5 bases). This CDR3 has 12 amino acids. Germline values: CDR1 MNHNY, CDR2 SVGAGI (reference sequence). Deletions cut 5 bases from V and 4 bases from J, with 6 bases between.